A single sample gave rise to the 10 T cell receptor beta chains below, sequenced in a study of T cells in Graves' hyperthyroidism and ophthalmopathy. Amplification targeted TCR beta CDR3 regions from RNA transcripts. The HTBI set primed first-round TCR CDR3 RT-PCR. MiXCR, run by TCRdb on the multiplex PCR reads, gives a single entry per CDR3 protein. The sample shows about 270,000 distinct CDR3 sequences, 22% of them seen only once. Sequencing was performed on blood. The receptors were sampled from a man aged 25 to 40 with Graves' ophthalmopathy.

This clonotype was picked up a small number of times. The rearrangement links TRBV7-8 to TRBJ2-7, with 8 bases fitting TRBD1. The V and J ends lost 4 bases and 2 bases, in that order; junction bases with no gene match: 7. Germline CDR1 is SGHVS and CDR2 is FQNEAQ. The length of the CDR3 is 15 residues. CDR3 sequence: CASSYGQGVTYEQYF. Written as DNA, the CDR3 is TGTGCCAGCAGCTACGGACAGGGCGTGACCTACGAGCAGTACTTC.

The chain is built from TRBV7-2 and TRBJ2-1; D ambiguous. Germline loops: CDR1 SGHTA, CDR2 FQGNSA. Between the trimmed V and J ends, which lost 4 bases and 4 bases, there was a span of 17 bases. CDR3 length: 16 residues. CDR3 DNA: TGTGCCAGCAGCTCGCGAACACTCTACCCTTACAATGAGCAGTTCTTC. Translating it yields CASSSRTLYPYNEQFF.

The chain combines TRBV7-2 with TRBJ1-3, with TRBD1 matching over 7 bases. The germline CDR1 and CDR2 sequences are SGHTA and FQGNSA. Losses at the gene ends were 5 bases for V and 4 bases for J; bases not matched to a gene: 17. This CDR3 contains 18 residues. CDR3 nucleotide sequence: TGTGCCAGCAGCCCGACCCCGACAGGGCCTATTCGGGGAAACACCATATATTTT. Encoded protein: CASSPTPTGPIRGNTIYF.

The chain links TRBV5-1 to TRBJ2-1; 11 nucleotides align to TRBD1. Trimming cost V 1 base and J 6 bases; bases outside gene matches: 6. CDR1 is SGHRS, CDR2 YFSETQ, per germline. This CDR3 contains 16 residues. The CDR3 here is CASSLPGTGGRNEQFF. The CDR3 DNA follows: TGCGCCAGCAGCTTGCCCGGGACAGGGGGTCGCAATGAGCAGTTCTTC. Full variable domain (outside the CDR3, taken from reference TRBV5-1 and TRBJ2-1): KAGVTQTPRYLIKTRGQQVTLSCSPISGHRSVSWYQQTPGQGLQFLFEYFSETQRNKGNFPGRFSGRQFSNSRSEMNVSTLELGDSALYLCASSLPGTGGRNEQFFGPGTRLTVL.

This clonotype was recorded many times. The chain carries TRBV20-1 and TRBJ1-1; no definite D call. Trimming stripped 3 bases from V and 1 base from J, with 15 bases between. The CDR3 has 15 residues. CDR1 and CDR2 from the germline V gene are DFQATT and SNEGSKA (reference sequence). CDR3 DNA: TGCAGTGCTAGTCAGGCCCGAAAGCCGAACACTGAAGCTTTCTTT. Its protein is CSASQARKPNTEAFF.

This clonotype was observed many times. The chain joins TRBV30 to TRBJ1-1; no reliable D call. The CDR3 length is 13 residues. From germline, CDR1 is GTSNPN and CDR2 SVGIG (reference sequence). The ends were cut back, 3 bases at V and 2 bases at J, with 10 bases in the middle. The CDR3 DNA reads TGTGCCTGGAGCTCCCGACCTAACACTGAAGCTTTCTTT. As protein: CAWSSRPNTEAFF.

The J gene is TRBJ1-4, the V gene TRBV28; TRBD1 matches 7 bases. V was pared by 6 bases and J by 8 bases, with 9 bases of the junction left unmatched. CDR1 MDHEN and CDR2 SYDVKM come from the germline V gene. The CDR3 consists of 14 residues. CDR3 in DNA: TGTGCCAGCAGCGCTACGGACAGGCCGGAAAAACTGTTTTTT. It translates to CASSATDRPEKLFF.

V usage is TRBV29-1 and J usage is TRBJ2-2, with 7 bases that match TRBD2. J lost 5 bases, V lost 3 bases, and 6 bases had no gene match. Germline CDR1 is SQVTM and CDR2 is ANQGSEA. This CDR3 has 14 amino acids. In DNA form, the CDR3 reads TGCAGCGTTGATGCGGGAGCGGGGACCGGGGAGCTGTTTTTT. Protein: CSVDAGAGTGELFF.

This clonotype has a count of ten or more. The rearrangement uses TRBV28 and TRBJ1-6, with D perhaps matching TRBD1 (5 bases). V was trimmed by 5 bases and J by 7 bases, leaving 18 bases between them. Germline V CDR1 and CDR2: MDHEN, SYDVKM. There are 16 residues in the CDR3. The chain's CDR3 is CASSLPSGTGNSPLHF. CDR3 nucleotide sequence: TGTGCCAGCAGTCTCCCATCCGGGACGGGCAATTCACCCCTCCACTTT. Looking up the rest from reference TRBV28 and TRBJ1-6 gives the full variable domain: DVKVTQSSRYLVKRTGEKVFLECVQDMDHENMFWYRQDPGLGLRLIYFSYDVKMKEKGDIPEGYSVSREKKERFSLILESASTNQTSMYLCASSLPSGTGNSPLHFGNGTRLTVT.

CDR3 residues: CASSHRVRGGTETQYF. As DNA, the CDR3 is TGCGCCAGCAGCCATCGAGTTAGGGGGGGAACGGAGACCCAGTACTTC. J is TRBJ2-5 and V is TRBV5-1; a weak D match, TRBD2 (7 bases). The CDR3 length is 16 residues. The V end was cut by 4 bases, the J end by 5 bases, with 21 bases between. Germline V gene sequence: CDR1 SGHRS, CDR2 YFSETQ.